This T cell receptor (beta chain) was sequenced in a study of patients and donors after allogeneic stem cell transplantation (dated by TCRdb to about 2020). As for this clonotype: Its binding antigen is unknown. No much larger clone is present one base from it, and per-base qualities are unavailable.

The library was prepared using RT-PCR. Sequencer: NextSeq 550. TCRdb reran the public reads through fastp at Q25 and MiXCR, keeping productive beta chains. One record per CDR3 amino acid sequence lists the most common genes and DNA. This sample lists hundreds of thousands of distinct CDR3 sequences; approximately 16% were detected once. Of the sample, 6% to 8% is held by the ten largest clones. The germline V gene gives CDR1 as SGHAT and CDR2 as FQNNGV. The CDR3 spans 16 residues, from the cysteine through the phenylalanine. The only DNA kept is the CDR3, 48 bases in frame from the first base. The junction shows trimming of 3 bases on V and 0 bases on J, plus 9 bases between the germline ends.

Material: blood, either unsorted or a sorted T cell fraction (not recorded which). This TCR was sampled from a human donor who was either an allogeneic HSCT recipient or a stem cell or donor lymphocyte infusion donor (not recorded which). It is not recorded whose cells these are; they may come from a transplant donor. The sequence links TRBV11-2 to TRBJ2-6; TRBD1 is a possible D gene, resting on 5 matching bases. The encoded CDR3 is CASSLTALSGANVLTF. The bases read TGTGCCAGCAGCTTGACAGCCCTCTCTGGGGCCAACGTCCTGACTTTC.